The clone carrying this T cell receptor beta chain was seen many times. The sample's time point: sample taken at primary tumor resection. TCRdb ran MiXCR on the 5' RACE reads and lists one entry per CDR3 protein. The sample records tens of thousands of distinct CDR3 sequences, less than 9% being singletons. The sample belongs to a study of spatial heterogeneity in lung cancer. The V gene's germline CDR1 is LGHDT and CDR2 YNNKEL (reference sequence). The CDR3 has 14 residues. V shed 2 bases and J shed 0 bases, with 8 bases lying between them. The chain has TRBV3-1 and TRBJ2-7, with D uncertain. This TCR derives from a female donor with early-stage non-small cell lung cancer. Sequenced material: PBMCs, taken at surgery. The CDR3 nucleotides read TGTGCCAGCAGCCAACTAGTTAGCTCCTACGAGCAGTACTTC. This translates into CASSQLVSSYEQYF.